This entry concerns a single T cell receptor (beta chain). Its target is unknown. This entry is derived from a study of cytomegalovirus exposure and HLA in healthy donors. Study details: An early data release held 75 million to 100 million unique TCRs from HLA-typed donors. Study results and limitations: Analyzed later, association rates of TCRs varied across HLA loci, with DRB1 most and HLA-C fewest.

The CDR3 runs 14 residues. Germline-derived CDR1 and CDR2 are SGHTA and FQGNSA. Trimming took 5 bases from V and 5 from J, leaving 12 bases between them. PCR was performed using 60 Vbeta and 13 Jbeta primers. The assay was immunoSEQ multiplex PCR, and TCRdb's table has in-frame clones only and misses some. The sample lists 180,000 or so clones, roughly 77% occurring once. The chain couples TRBV7-2 to TRBJ1-4; perhaps TRBD1 as D (6 bases). The receptor was isolated from a woman in her twenties or thirties in good health and CMV-seronegative. Sequences were obtained from PBMCs. The CDR3 is CASSPDRSNEKLFF. CDR3 sequence (DNA): TGTGCCAGCAGCCCGGACAGATCGAATGAAAAACTGTTTTTT.